The 24 T cell receptor beta chains listed next were all sequenced from one sample in a study of T-cell reconstitution after alpha-beta-depleted transplantation in children. Using unique molecular identifiers, the investigators prepared the TCRbeta library. TCRdb reprocessed the PCR reads via MiXCR and lists one record per CDR3 protein. The sample holds 380,000 or so distinct CDR3 sequences, roughly 14% seen once. Sequencing was performed on PBMCs, taken from the stem cell graft. The source is a human donor who donated a stem cell graft to a child with Fanconi anemia.

This clonotype has at least ten counts. The chain recombines TRBV5-1 with TRBJ2-1; D is ambiguous. Trimming left V 0 bases short and J 2 bases short, with 6 bases between. The germline V gene encodes CDR1 SGHRS and CDR2 YFSETQ. CDR3 length: 14 residues. CDR3 nucleotide sequence: TGCGCCAGCAGCTTGGCGTCGACCTACAATGAGCAGTTCTTC. Amino acids: CASSLASTYNEQFF. Full variable domain (remainder filled in from reference TRBV5-1 and TRBJ2-1): KAGVTQTPRYLIKTRGQQVTLSCSPISGHRSVSWYQQTPGQGLQFLFEYFSETQRNKGNFPGRFSGRQFSNSRSEMNVSTLELGDSALYLCASSLASTYNEQFFGPGTRLTVL.

This clonotype appeared a few times. DNA of the CDR3: TGCGCCAGCAGCTCCCGTCGGACGGACTATGGCTACACCTTC. Its protein product is CASSSRRTDYGYTF. The gene calls are TRBV4-3 and TRBJ1-2; no definite D call. The CDR3 length is 14 residues. CDR1 and CDR2 (germline): LGHNA, YSLEER. V was shortened by 5 bases and J by 3 bases, with 13 bases between the two germline ends.

The V and J genes are TRBV3-1 and TRBJ2-7, with D possibly TRBD2 on 6 matching bases. Trimming removed 5 bases at V and 0 bases at J, with 14 bases between. CDR1 LGHDT and CDR2 YNNKEL come from the germline V gene (reference sequence). The length of the CDR3 is 15 residues. DNA for the CDR3: TGTGCCAGCAGCGGTAGCGGACGAAGCTCCTACGAGCAGTACTTC. It translates to CASSGSGRSSYEQYF.

The chain employs TRBV5-5 and TRBJ1-3, with D uncertain. The CDR3 extends over 17 amino acids. Deletions cut 0 bases from V and 2 bases from J, with 15 bases between. Per germline, CDR1 SGHKS and CDR2 YYEKEE (reference sequence). CDR3 region: CASSLEARRLTGNTIYF. CDR3 DNA sequence: TGTGCCAGCAGCTTGGAAGCTAGGAGGTTAACTGGAAACACCATATATTTT.

This clonotype was found a few times. This rearrangement joins TRBV7-8 to TRBJ2-7; perhaps TRBD2 as D (5 bases). Trimming took off 5 bases at V and 5 bases at J, with 7 bases between the two ends. The CDR3 extends over 11 amino acids. Germline CDR1 reads SGHVS; CDR2 reads FQNEAQ. CDR3 DNA: TGTGCCAGCAGCCCGCGGGACGAGCAGTACTTC. Residues: CASSPRDEQYF.

A word on this clonotype: With a much larger clone just one base away, this may be a read error. The chain recombines TRBV28 with TRBJ1-1; maybe TRBD1 (5 bases). Germline V CDR1 and CDR2: MDHEN, SYDVKM. The CDR3 covers 14 residues. Trimming took off 6 bases at V and 0 bases at J, with 11 bases between the two ends. The CDR3 spells CASSPTVMNTEAFF. For the CDR3, the DNA is TGTGCCAGCAGCCCGACAGTTATGAACACTGAAGCTTTCTTT.

This clonotype was counted ten times or more. The DNA of the CDR3 is TGTGCCAGCAGCGTAGAAGCGGGGTGGCACACCGGGGAGCTGTTTTTT. Its protein product is CASSVEAGWHTGELFF. The V gene is TRBV9, the J gene TRBJ2-2, with 7 bases aligning to TRBD2. J gave up 3 bases and V 0 bases, and 5 bases lay outside the gene matches. The CDR3 length is 16 residues. Germline CDR1 and CDR2: SGDLS and YYNGEE.

The sample holds many counts of this clonotype. The chain is built from TRBV20-1 and TRBJ2-1; the match to TRBD1 covers 9 bases. This CDR3 spans 14 amino acids. With 3 bases clipped from V and 8 bases from J, the junction kept 8 bases outside the gene matches. The V gene's germline CDR1 is DFQATT and CDR2 SNEGSKA (reference sequence). The CDR3 DNA sequence: TGCAGTGCTAGCGGCGACAGGGGGGAGGATGAGCAGTTCTTC. Its translation is CSASGDRGEDEQFF.

The table lists this clonotype with a few counts. The CDR3 sequence is CATSRGLKHEQYV. The CDR3 coding sequence is TGTGCCACCAGCAGGGGACTAAAACACGAGCAGTACGTC. The chain carries TRBV15 and TRBJ2-7, with TRBD2 identical over 7 bases. This CDR3 is built from 13 residues. V lost 3 bases to trimming and J lost 5 bases; unmatched junction nucleotides: 4. CDR1 and CDR2 from the germline V gene are LNHNV and YYDKDF (reference sequence).

This clonotype occurred a few times. The chain has TRBV6-1 and TRBJ1-1; D is unresolved. The CDR3 sequence is 13 residues long. From germline, CDR1 is MNHNS and CDR2 SASEGT. Trimming cost V 6 bases and J 1 base, with 9 bases left between them. Written as DNA, the CDR3 is TGTGCCAGCAGACAAAAGGGGAACACTGAAGCTTTCTTT. The encoded protein is CASRQKGNTEAFF.

This clonotype was seen a few times. The chain recombines TRBV3-1 with TRBJ2-2; D is unclear. The CDR3 sequence is 12 residues long. Trimming left V 2 bases short and J 7 bases short, with 5 bases between. Germline V gene lookup returns CDR1 LGHDT and CDR2 YNNKEL (reference sequence). CDR3 nucleotides: TGTGCCAGCAGCCAATGGGGCGGGGAGCTGTTTTTT. This encodes CASSQWGGELFF.

The chain recombines TRBV7-8 with TRBJ2-7; D may be TRBD2 (7 bases). The V end lost 3 bases, the J end lost 3 bases, and 15 bases lay between the germline ends. The CDR3 has 15 residues. The germline V gene encodes CDR1 SGHVS and CDR2 FQNEAQ. CDR3 amino acids: CASSLREGGGYEQYV. CDR3 nucleotides: TGTGCCAGCAGCTTGAGGGAGGGGGGGGGCTACGAGCAGTACGTC.

The rearrangement uses TRBV3-1 and TRBJ2-1; 8 bases agree with TRBD2. The CDR3 contains 15 residues. Per germline, CDR1 LGHDT and CDR2 YNNKEL (reference sequence). V trimming: 3 bases; J trimming: 1 base; junction bases outside the gene matches: 2. The CDR3 sequence: CASSQGGGSYNEQFF. As DNA, the CDR3 is TGTGCCAGCAGCCAGGGCGGGGGGTCCTACAATGAGCAGTTCTTC.

The J gene is TRBJ2-3, the V gene TRBV7-9; the match to TRBD2 covers 10 bases. The ends lost 1 base at V and 7 bases at J; junction bases unmatched: 8. CDR1 SEHNR and CDR2 FQNEAQ come from the germline V gene (reference sequence). The length of the CDR3 is 16 residues. The CDR3 here is CASSLGPSGGTYTQYF. The DNA of the CDR3 is TGTGCCAGCAGCTTAGGCCCTAGCGGGGGTACATATACGCAGTATTTT.

A remark on this clonotype: A single base separates this from a much larger clone, so it may be a read error. The chain carries TRBV28 and TRBJ1-4; possible D gene TRBD1, 5 bases. The V end was cut by 6 bases, the J end by 2 bases, with 10 bases between. This CDR3 is built from 14 residues. Germline V gene sequence: CDR1 MDHEN, CDR2 SYDVKM. The CDR3 here is CASSRTRTNEKLFF. CDR3 nucleotides: TGTGCCAGCAGCCGGACAAGGACTAATGAAAAACTGTTTTTT.

The chain uses TRBV7-8 and TRBJ2-5; 9 nucleotides match TRBD2. This CDR3 contains 18 residues. Trimming at V came to 1 base and at J to 0 bases, leaving 9 bases not matched to a gene. The germline V gene encodes CDR1 SGHVS and CDR2 FQNEAQ. The CDR3 loop reads CASSLVGGGGMYQETQYF. The CDR3, as DNA: TGTGCCAGCAGCTTAGTTGGCGGGGGGGGGATGTACCAAGAGACCCAGTACTTC.

This clonotype was counted between two and nine times. The V and J genes are TRBV5-1 and TRBJ2-2; possibly TRBD1 for D (6 bases). Germline CDR1 and CDR2: SGHRS and YFSETQ. Trimming removed 0 bases at V and 4 bases at J, with 10 bases between. The CDR3 runs to 15 residues. In DNA, the CDR3 is TGCGCCAGCAGCTTGGACCAGGGGAGCACCGGGGAGCTGTTTTTT. Translation: CASSLDQGSTGELFF. Looking up the rest from reference TRBV5-1 and TRBJ2-2 gives the full variable domain: KAGVTQTPRYLIKTRGQQVTLSCSPISGHRSVSWYQQTPGQGLQFLFEYFSETQRNKGNFPGRFSGRQFSNSRSEMNVSTLELGDSALYLCASSLDQGSTGELFFGEGSRLTVL.

This chain connects TRBV20-1 to TRBJ1-6; D remains ambiguous. The CDR3 is 15 residues long. Trimming left V 2 bases short and J 5 bases short, with 13 bases between. Germline CDR1 reads DFQATT; CDR2 reads SNEGSKA (reference sequence). CDR3 DNA sequence: TGCAGTGCTAGATGGCCAGGAGGAAATAATTCACCCCTCCACTTT. Its protein product is CSARWPGGNNSPLHF.

CDR3 in DNA: TGCGCCAGCAGCTCGCGGGACATTAAGCTTGGCGAGCAGTACTTC. Translating gives CASSSRDIKLGEQYF. The rearrangement uses TRBV5-1 and TRBJ2-7; D assignment may be TRBD1 or TRBD2 (6 bases each). There are 15 residues in the CDR3. Trimming shortened V by 3 bases and J by 6 bases, and 19 bases separated the two germline ends. The germline V gene has CDR1 SGHRS and CDR2 YFSETQ.

The chain uses TRBV7-8 and TRBJ1-2; no clear D. The CDR3 extends over 13 amino acids. Germline CDR1 is SGHVS and CDR2 is FQNEAQ. Between the trimmed V and J ends, which lost 5 bases and 9 bases, there was a span of 16 bases. The CDR3 spells CASSTGLLLSYTF. DNA of the CDR3: TGTGCCAGCAGCACGGGGTTACTCCTGAGCTACACCTTC.

This clonotype was detected a few times. The rearrangement joins TRBV7-9 to TRBJ2-3, with D perhaps TRBD2 (5 bases). CDR3 length: 12 amino acids. Between the trimmed V and J ends, which lost 4 bases and 6 bases, there was a span of 8 bases. From germline, CDR1 is SEHNR and CDR2 FQNEAQ (reference sequence). The CDR3 region has the DNA TGTGCCAGCAGCTGGTCGGGGGATACGCAGTATTTT. It yields the protein CASSWSGDTQYF.

The V call is TRBV25-1, the J call TRBJ2-2, with TRBD2 matching over 9 bases. Germline V lookup: CDR1 MGHDK, CDR2 SYGVNS. The trim removed 4 bases at V and 0 bases at J, leaving 6 bases unmatched. The CDR3 runs 17 residues. This chain's CDR3 is CASSGIKRGANTGELFF. The CDR3 bases are TGTGCCAGCAGTGGTATTAAGCGGGGGGCGAACACCGGGGAGCTGTTTTTT.

This clonotype was found many times. The chain employs TRBV30 and TRBJ2-3; possible D gene TRBD1, 6 bases. The CDR3 spans 12 residues. Trimming removed 2 bases at V and 4 bases at J, with 7 bases between. The germline V gene encodes CDR1 GTSNPN and CDR2 SVGIG (reference sequence). The CDR3 sequence is CAWSQGPDTQYF. CDR3 in DNA: TGTGCCTGGAGTCAGGGGCCAGATACGCAGTATTTT.

The chain carries TRBV12-5 and TRBJ2-3; 9 bases map to TRBD1. V was clipped by 6 bases and J by 4 bases; unmatched bases: 8. This CDR3 has 15 residues. CDR1 and CDR2 (germline): LGHNT, FRNRAP. The CDR3 nucleotides are TGTGCTAGTGGCTTCGGGACAGGGAGGGCAGATACGCAGTATTTT. This codes for CASGFGTGRADTQYF.